A single sample is the source of the 27 T cell receptor beta chains below, sequenced in a study of blood T cell repertoires in COVID-19. Profiled with immunoSEQ multiplex PCR; TCRdb holds only in-frame clones, not every one. The sample includes some 74,000 clones, 80% to 90% seen only once; the top ten take about 4.4%. The material sequenced was peripheral blood. The receptors were gathered from a woman at least 80 years old with active or convalescent COVID-19.

The chain joins TRBV27 to TRBJ2-3, with a tentative D call TRBD2 (6 bases). Germline V lookup: CDR1 MNHEY, CDR2 SMNVEV (reference sequence). V gave up 0 bases and J gave up 0 bases, with 10 bases separating them. This CDR3 contains 16 residues. For the CDR3, the DNA is TGTGCCAGCAGTTTATCAGGGACTCCTAGCACAGATACGCAGTATTTT. Its protein product is CASSLSGTPSTDTQYF.

This chain uses TRBV20-1 with TRBJ2-3; TRBD1 matches at 7 bases. Germline CDR1 is DFQATT and CDR2 is SNEGSKA (reference sequence). The V and J ends lost 6 bases and 6 bases, in that order; junction bases with no gene match: 3. The CDR3 contains 11 residues. The DNA for the CDR3 is TGCAGTGCGGCACAGGGGGATACGCAGTATTTT. It codes for CSAAQGDTQYF.

The genes are TRBV3-1 (or the pseudogene TRBV3-2) and TRBJ2-3; 10 bases map to TRBD2. CDR1 and CDR2 from the germline V gene are LGHDT and YNNKEL (reference sequence). This CDR3 has 14 amino acids. Unmatched junction bases numbered 1, after V lost 2 bases and J lost 5 bases. The CDR3 here is CASSQIAGGDTQYF. For the CDR3, the DNA is TGTGCCAGCAGCCAAATAGCGGGAGGAGATACGCAGTATTTT.

This chain joins TRBV7-2 and TRBJ2-1; TRBD2 agrees at 7 bases. The junction had 2 bases not matched to a gene; V was cut back by 0 bases and J by 3 bases. The CDR3 extends over 15 amino acids. The germline gives CDR1 SGHTA, CDR2 FQGNSA. CDR3 residues: CASSLAGLRYNEQFF. The CDR3 DNA is TGTGCCAGCAGCTTAGCGGGACTACGCTACAATGAGCAGTTCTTC.

V usage is TRBV28 and J usage is TRBJ1-1; D gene unclear. Per germline, CDR1 MDHEN and CDR2 SYDVKM. The CDR3 consists of 14 residues. V lost 6 bases to trimming and J lost 6 bases, with 17 bases between them. CDR3 in amino acids: CASRSSPPHSEAFF. DNA for the CDR3: TGTGCCAGCAGAAGCTCCCCTCCGCATTCTGAAGCTTTCTTT. Using reference TRBV28 and TRBJ1-1 for the parts outside the CDR3, the full variable domain is DVKVTQSSRYLVKRTGEKVFLECVQDMDHENMFWYRQDPGLGLRLIYFSYDVKMKEKGDIPEGYSVSREKKERFSLILESASTNQTSMYLCASRSSPPHSEAFFGQGTRLTVV.

In this sample, this clone turned up a few times. CDR3 DNA: TGTGCCAGCAGCGTAGAGGGACAGTCCTACAATGAGCAGTTCTTC. Its protein is CASSVEGQSYNEQFF. V is TRBV9 and J is TRBJ2-1; 7 nucleotides line up with TRBD1. V was pared by 0 bases and J by 1 base, with 1 base of the junction left unmatched. The CDR3 covers 15 residues. Germline loops: CDR1 SGDLS, CDR2 YYNGEE. The whole variable domain, filled in from reference TRBV9 and TRBJ2-1, reads DSGVTQTPKHLITATGQRVTLRCSPRSGDLSVYWYQQSLDQGLQFLIQYYNGEERAKGNILERFSAQQFPDLHSELNLSSLELGDSALYFCASSVEGQSYNEQFFGPGTRLTVL.

Turning to this clone: The junction departs from germline at one end; a sequencing error may be responsible. This chain links TRBV7-7 with TRBJ2-3, with 9 bases aligning to TRBD1. CDR3 length: 16 amino acids. Germline lookup yields CDR1 SSHAT and CDR2 FNYEAQ (reference sequence). The DNA of the CDR3 is TGTGCTAGCAGCTTAGGGACAGGGAATATGGCAGATACGCAGTATTTT. It codes for CASSLGTGNMADTQYF.

The J gene is TRBJ2-2, the V gene TRBV29-1; weak D call: TRBD1 (6 bases). The CDR3 covers 13 residues. The V gene's germline CDR1 is SQVTM and CDR2 ANQGSEA. Trimming shortened V by 8 bases and J by 0 bases, and 10 bases separated the two germline ends. CDR3 region: CSIDRTNTGELFF. The CDR3 bases are TGCAGCATCGACAGGACGAACACCGGGGAGCTGTTTTTT.

The gene calls are TRBV18 and TRBJ2-1, with 9 bases matching TRBD1. The CDR3 sequence is 15 residues long. Germline CDR1 KGHSH, CDR2 LQKENI. V lost 7 bases, J lost 9 bases, and 13 bases stayed unmatched. The CDR3 DNA reads TGTGCCAGCTTTAACTTTGGACAGGGGCTGAGTGAGCAGTTCTTC. Protein: CASFNFGQGLSEQFF.

CDR3 region: CASSVNGQANQPQHF. CDR3 in DNA: TGTGCCAGCAGCGTAAACGGACAGGCCAATCAGCCCCAGCATTTT. The chain carries TRBV9 and TRBJ1-5; 7 bases agree with TRBD1. The V gene end was trimmed by 1 base and the J gene end by 3 bases; junction bases not matched to a gene: 4. CDR3 size: 15 residues. CDR1 and CDR2 from the germline V gene are SGDLS and YYNGEE.

The CDR3 is CANNKGVLNYEQYF. The CDR3 DNA sequence: TGTGCCAACAACAAGGGGGTCCTTAACTACGAGCAGTACTTC. This sequence joins TRBV2 and TRBJ2-7; perhaps TRBD1 as D (6 bases). Germline CDR1 SNHLY, CDR2 FYNNEI. This CDR3 has 14 amino acids. V was pared by 10 bases and J by 3 bases, with 19 bases between.

The V gene is TRBV2, the J gene TRBJ1-1, with D maybe TRBD1 (6 bases). The V and J ends lost 6 bases and 7 bases respectively, with 21 bases between them. The CDR3 totals 15 residues. Germline V gene sequence: CDR1 SNHLY, CDR2 FYNNEI. The CDR3 sequence: CASRGTTGKPGEAFF. CDR3 DNA: TGTGCCAGCAGGGGGACAACAGGCAAGCCTGGTGAAGCTTTCTTT.

J is TRBJ2-3 and V is TRBV30; 7 positions agree with TRBD1. V lost 0 bases to trimming and J lost 6 bases; unmatched junction nucleotides: 3. Germline assignment: CDR1 GTSNPN and CDR2 SVGIG (reference sequence). CDR3 length equals 13 residues. DNA of the CDR3: TGTGCCTGGAGTGTCAAGGGGGCGGATACGCAGTATTTT. Protein sequence: CAWSVKGADTQYF.

The chain has TRBV6-6 and TRBJ1-6; 7 bases fit TRBD1. V shed 5 bases and J 7 bases; nucleotides not matched to a gene: 5. The CDR3 is made up of 14 amino acids. Germline V gene sequence: CDR1 MNHNY, CDR2 SVGAGI (reference sequence). Here the CDR3 reads CASSKGQNNSPLHF. The DNA for the CDR3 is TGTGCCAGCAGTAAGGGACAGAACAATTCACCCCTCCACTTT.

This clone was recorded only once. The CDR3 here is CASSSTGLSNQPQHF. The CDR3 nucleotides are TGTGCCAGCAGCTCTACAGGGCTTAGCAATCAGCCCCAGCATTTT. The chain recombines TRBV6-5 with TRBJ1-5, with a weak D call TRBD1 (6 bases). Trimming cost V 6 bases and J 0 bases, with 12 bases left between them. The CDR3 covers 15 residues. Germline values: CDR1 MNHEY, CDR2 SVGAGI.

In its sample, this clone was seen a few times. The V gene is TRBV2, the J gene TRBJ1-6; tentatively, D is TRBD1 (5 bases). V was pared by 3 bases and J by 9 bases, with 12 bases between. Germline V lookup: CDR1 SNHLY, CDR2 FYNNEI. The CDR3 is 14 residues long. The CDR3, as DNA: TGTGCCAGCAGTGATGGGGGGTGGATTTCACCCCTCCACTTT. It specifies CASSDGGWISPLHF.

This chain links TRBV28 with TRBJ1-5, with D possibly matching TRBD1 (6 bases). The CDR3 contains 14 residues. Trimming left V 7 bases short and J 4 bases short, with 14 bases between. Germline V gene data show CDR1 as MDHEN and CDR2 as SYDVKM. CDR3: CASNRGQSNQPQHF. The CDR3 DNA is TGTGCCAGCAACCGAGGACAGTCAAATCAGCCCCAGCATTTT.

This chain links TRBV5-5 with TRBJ2-1; TRBD2 matches at 8 bases. The germline V gene has CDR1 SGHKS and CDR2 YYEKEE (reference sequence). The CDR3 spans 15 residues. The trim removed 2 bases at V and 6 bases at J, leaving 7 bases unmatched. The CDR3 DNA reads as TGTGCCAGCAGCTTAGCGGGGGAGGCATTCAATGAGCAGTTCTTC. The encoded protein is CASSLAGEAFNEQFF.

The V gene is TRBV18, the J gene TRBJ2-7; 9 bases are shared with TRBD2. Germline V CDR1 and CDR2: KGHSH, LQKENI. Trimming removed 6 bases from V and 5 bases from J; junction bases left unmatched: 11. This CDR3 region has 15 residues. Written as DNA, the CDR3 is TGTGCCAGCTCGCGAGCGGGAGGTTTTACCGACGAGCAGTACTTC. Its translation: CASSRAGGFTDEQYF.

This chain uses TRBV2 with TRBJ2-1; TRBD2 agrees at 12 bases. This CDR3 is built from 15 residues. CDR1 is SNHLY and CDR2 is FYNNEI in the germline V gene. V was clipped by 4 bases and J by 5 bases; unmatched bases: 3. CDR3 in amino acids: CASSGLAGVNNEQFF. The CDR3, as DNA: TGTGCCAGCAGTGGACTAGCGGGAGTGAACAATGAGCAGTTCTTC.

The chain couples TRBV11-1 to TRBJ1-1, with D unclear. The germline V and J ends were trimmed by 0 bases and 4 bases, with 15 bases remaining between them. This CDR3 has 16 amino acids. Germline V lookup: CDR1 SGHAT, CDR2 FQDESV (reference sequence). CDR3 in DNA: TGTGCCAGCAGCTTAGCGCGTGGAGGGTGGGGCACTGAAGCTTTCTTT. It yields the protein CASSLARGGWGTEAFF.

The chain employs TRBV19 and TRBJ1-5, with D possibly being TRBD1 (5 bases). The V gene lost 7 bases and the J gene lost 5 bases, with 21 bases spanning the gap. The CDR3 runs 16 residues. The V gene's germline CDR1 is LNHDA and CDR2 SQIVND (reference sequence). The CDR3, as DNA: TGTGCCAGTACCACAACTCCATGGGGGGATTATCAGCCCCAGCATTTT. This translates into CASTTTPWGDYQPQHF.

This clone appeared a single time. This chain uses TRBV11-2 with TRBJ2-7; 9 nucleotides line up with TRBD1. CDR3 length: 15 residues. Trimming cost V 4 bases and J 4 bases; bases outside gene matches: 8. Germline V lookup: CDR1 SGHAT, CDR2 FQNNGV. CDR3 protein: CASSSSPGQGYEQYF. Here the CDR3 DNA reads TGTGCCAGCAGCTCAAGCCCGGGACAGGGTTACGAGCAGTACTTC.

The rearrangement joins TRBV5-1 to TRBJ2-7, with TRBD1 matching over 9 bases. J gave up 4 bases and V 2 bases, and 4 bases lay outside the gene matches. Germline CDR1 and CDR2: SGHRS and YFSETQ. The CDR3 sequence is 14 residues long. CDR3 residues: CASSFGTGLYEQYF. CDR3 coding DNA: TGCGCCAGCAGCTTCGGGACAGGGTTATACGAGCAGTACTTC.

This chain links TRBV4-1 with TRBJ2-1; 9 bases are a match to TRBD2. The V gene end was trimmed by 2 bases and the J gene end by 10 bases; junction bases not matched to a gene: 12. Germline CDR1 MGHRA, CDR2 YSYEKL. The CDR3 spans 16 residues. The CDR3 loop reads CASSQMAGGALGEQFF. DNA of the CDR3: TGCGCCAGCAGCCAAATGGCGGGAGGGGCTCTGGGGGAGCAGTTCTTC.

This rearrangement joins TRBV4-3 to TRBJ2-2; D gene unclear. Germline CDR1 reads LGHNA; CDR2 reads YSLEER. This CDR3 is 15 amino acids long. The V gene lost 3 bases and the J gene lost 4 bases, with 12 bases spanning the gap. CDR3 nucleotide sequence: TGCGCCAGCAGCCAGGTTATCAGCGCCACCGGGGAGCTGTTTTTT. Protein: CASSQVISATGELFF.

For the CDR3, the DNA is TGTGCCAGCAGTTCACAGGGATCAATTTCACCCCTCCACTTT. It encodes CASSSQGSISPLHF. This chain joins TRBV11-2 and TRBJ1-6, with a possible D match to TRBD1 (6 bases). Germline lookup yields CDR1 SGHAT and CDR2 FQNNGV. V shed 6 bases and J shed 9 bases, with 15 bases lying between them. The length of the CDR3 is 14 residues.